This TCR beta chain was documented in a study of blood T cells in healthy people across ages. The V gene lost 0 bases and the J gene lost 5 bases, with 11 bases spanning the gap. Germline V gives CDR1 SGHRS, CDR2 YFSETQ. The CDR3 runs 14 residues. Every donor provided roughly 9.1 milliliters of peripheral blood. PCR was performed a second time for about 7 to 12 cycles using a sample-barcoded 5' primer and a J-beta primer mix. One entry per CDR3 protein results from TCRdb running MiXCR on the 5' RACE reads. This table has 630,000 or so distinct CDR3 sequences, roughly 32% appearing once. At least ten counts were recorded for this clonotype. One base away lies a much larger clone, so this may be a sequencing read error.

Sequenced sample: blood. This sequence was found in a woman aged 80 or over in good health. The J gene is TRBJ2-5, the V gene TRBV5-1, with D perhaps matching TRBD2 (6 bases). CDR3 sequence reads: CASSLGLGWETQYF. CDR3 coding DNA: TGCGCCAGCAGCTTGGGACTAGGGTGGGAGACCCAGTACTTC.